The subject of this entry is one T cell receptor beta chain. The target antigen is unknown. Semi-nested PCR with Nested Universal Primer A followed constant-region reverse priming of full-length variable regions. TCRdb re-derived calls from the 5' RACE reads in MiXCR, one entry per CDR3 protein. The sample records some 62,000 distinct CDR3 sequences, around a fifth being singletons. General study points: The TCR gene usage of tumor memory CD4+ T cells clustered together with blood and lymph node memory CD4+ cells and with lymph node naive CD4+ cells. Larger-cohort validation covered only one TCR beta V-J rearrangement.

CD4+CD45RO+CD25- cells were isolated as memory CD4+ T cells. From germline, CDR1 is SGHKS and CDR2 YYEKEE (reference sequence). The V gene end was trimmed by 6 bases and the J gene end by 8 bases; junction bases not matched to a gene: 13. The CDR3 totals 14 residues. The TCR comes from a female donor with breast cancer. The sequencing sample was made of memory CD4+ T cells sorted from a lymph node. Subset specified: memory CD4+ T cells, CD4+CD45RO+CD25-. This rearrangement joins TRBV5-5 to TRBJ2-7, with 8 nucleotides matching TRBD1. The CDR3 DNA reads as TGTGCCAGCAACCTTTTGGACAGGGAGGTACAGCAGTACTTC. Translating it yields CASNLLDREVQQYF.